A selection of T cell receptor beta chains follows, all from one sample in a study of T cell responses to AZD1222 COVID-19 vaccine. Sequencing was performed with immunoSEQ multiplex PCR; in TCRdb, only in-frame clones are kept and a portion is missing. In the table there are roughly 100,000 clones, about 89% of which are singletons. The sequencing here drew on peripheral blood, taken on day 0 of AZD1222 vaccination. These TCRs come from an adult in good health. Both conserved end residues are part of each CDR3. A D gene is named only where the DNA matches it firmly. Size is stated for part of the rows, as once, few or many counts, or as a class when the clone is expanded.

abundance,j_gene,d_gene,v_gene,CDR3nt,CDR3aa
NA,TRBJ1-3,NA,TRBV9,TGTGCCAGCAGCGTAGCTACGGGGGTCTCTGGAAACACCATATATTTT,CASSVATGVSGNTIYF
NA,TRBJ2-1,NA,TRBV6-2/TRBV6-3,TGTGCCAGCAGTTATATTAGCTCCTACAATGAGCAGTTCTTC,CASSYISSYNEQFF
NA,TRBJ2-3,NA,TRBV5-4,TGTGCCAGCACCTGGGGAGAGGATACGCAGTATTTT,CASTWGEDTQYF
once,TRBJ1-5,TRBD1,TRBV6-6,TGTGCCAGCAGGGAGACAGGGTGGGGGAATCAGCCCCAGCATTTT,CASRETGWGNQPQHF
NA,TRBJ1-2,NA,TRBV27,TGTGCCAGCACCTGGGGGGGCGAGGGCTACACCTTC,CASTWGGEGYTF
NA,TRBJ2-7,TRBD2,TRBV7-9,TGTGCCAGCAGCCGCCTAGCGGGGGGGCTTTACGAGCAGTACTTC,CASSRLAGGLYEQYF
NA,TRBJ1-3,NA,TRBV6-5,TGTGCCAGCAGTCCGGACGGCTCTGGAAACACCATATATTTT,CASSPDGSGNTIYF
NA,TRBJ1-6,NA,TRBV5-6,TGTGCCAGCAGCGGTGGGGACCGCCCGAATTCACCCCTCCACTTT,CASSGGDRPNSPLHF
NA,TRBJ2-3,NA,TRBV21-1,TGTGCCAGCAGCAAAGCGGACCAATTCACAGATACGCAGTATTTT,CASSKADQFTDTQYF
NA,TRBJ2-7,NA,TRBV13,TGTGCCAGCAAAGCGGGTCTCTCCTACGAGCAGTACTTC,CASKAGLSYEQYF